This T cell receptor (beta chain) came from a study of chemoradiotherapy in HPV16-positive cancers. For the study at large: Functional T-cell assays on a couple of HPV16-positive patients' cells defined candidate HPV-specific clones and common TCR motifs.

The V and J ends lost 3 bases and 4 bases respectively, with 16 bases between them. Germline CDR1 reads MDHEN; CDR2 reads SYDVKM. This CDR3 is 15 amino acids long. As for this clone: Its specificity is not known.

Measured with immunoSEQ multiplex PCR; TCRdb has only the in-frame clones, and not every one. The sample lists fewer than 15,000 clones, roughly 61% seen once, with about 20% in the top ten. Study conclusions and caveats: During treatment, candidate HPV-specific clones and E7-related motifs expanded in tumor. The functional HPV-specific definition rests on just a couple of HPV16-positive patients.

The V call is TRBV28, the J call TRBJ2-7; the D gene is possibly TRBD2 (7 bases). The origin of this receptor is a human donor with HPV-associated anogenital cancer. Sampling was performed from a patient who underwent chemoradiotherapy. This CDR3 reads CASSLGGALGYEQYF. The DNA for the CDR3 is TGTGCCAGCAGTTTGGGGGGGGCACTTGGTTACGAGCAGTACTTC.